The 2 T cell receptor beta chains presented below share a single source sample, sequenced in a study of CD8+CD57+ T cells in acquired aplastic anemia. The authors sequenced patients whose flow cytometry had shown CD8+CD57+ cell expansion. Both TCR beta VDJ combination and CDR3 sequence profiling were carried out. Genomic DNA was the template for this profiling. A single record per CDR3 protein comes from TCRdb applying MiXCR to the reads. The sample records 160,000 or so distinct CDR3 sequences, roughly 48% being singletons. The sequencing sample was made of sorted CD4+, CD8+, or CD8+CD57+ T cells (not recorded which) from PBMCs. The source of these receptors is a human donor with aplastic anemia.

The V gene is TRBV29-1, the J gene TRBJ2-7, with D possibly being TRBD2 (6 bases). CDR3 length: 12 amino acids. Trimming removed 2 bases at V and 4 bases at J, with 9 bases between. Germline loops: CDR1 SQVTM, CDR2 ANQGSEA. The CDR3 region is CSVEWEVYEQYF. In DNA, the CDR3 is TGCAGCGTTGAATGGGAGGTGTACGAGCAGTACTTC.

Details on this clonotype: A much more abundant neighbour one base away suggests this may be a read error. The gene calls are TRBV4-1 and TRBJ2-5, with 7 bases identical to TRBD1. Germline V CDR1 and CDR2: MGHRA, YSYEKL. The CDR3 totals 16 residues. The V segment lost 4 bases and the J segment 0 bases; nucleotides outside the gene matches: 8. In nucleotides, the CDR3 is TGCGCCAGCAGCCTCACCGGGACAGACAACCAAGAGACCCAGTACTTC. This encodes CASSLTGTDNQETQYF.